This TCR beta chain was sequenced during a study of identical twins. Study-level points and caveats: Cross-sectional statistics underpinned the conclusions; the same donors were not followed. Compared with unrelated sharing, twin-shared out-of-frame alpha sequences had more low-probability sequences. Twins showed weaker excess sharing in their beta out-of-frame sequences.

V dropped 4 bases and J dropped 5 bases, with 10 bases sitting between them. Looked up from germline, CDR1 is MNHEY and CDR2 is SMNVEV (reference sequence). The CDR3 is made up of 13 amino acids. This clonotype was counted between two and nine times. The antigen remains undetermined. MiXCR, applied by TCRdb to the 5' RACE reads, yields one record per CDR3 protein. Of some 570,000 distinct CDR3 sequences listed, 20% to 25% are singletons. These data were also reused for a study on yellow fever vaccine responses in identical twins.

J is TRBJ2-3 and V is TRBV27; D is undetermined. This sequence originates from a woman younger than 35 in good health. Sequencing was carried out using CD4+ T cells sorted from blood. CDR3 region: CASSSIPGDTQYF. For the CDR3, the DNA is TGTGCCAGCAGTTCGATCCCAGGAGATACGCAGTATTTT.